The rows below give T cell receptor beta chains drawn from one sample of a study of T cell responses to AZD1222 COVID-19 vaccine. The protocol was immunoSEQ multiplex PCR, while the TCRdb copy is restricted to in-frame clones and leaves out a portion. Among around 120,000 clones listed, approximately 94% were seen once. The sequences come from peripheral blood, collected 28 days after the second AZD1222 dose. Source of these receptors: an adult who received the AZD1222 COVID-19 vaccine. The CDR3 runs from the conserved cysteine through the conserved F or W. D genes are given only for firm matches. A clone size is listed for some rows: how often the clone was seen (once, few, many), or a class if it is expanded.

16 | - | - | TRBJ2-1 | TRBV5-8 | CASSLFERVDHNEQFF | TGTGCCAGCAGCTTGTTTGAGCGGGTCGATCACAATGAGCAGTTCTTC
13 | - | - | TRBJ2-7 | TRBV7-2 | CASSPTGPYEQYF | TGTGCCAGCAGCCCCACCGGGCCGTACGAGCAGTACTTC
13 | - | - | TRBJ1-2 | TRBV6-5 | CASRSGGGYGYTF | TGTGCCAGCAGAAGCGGGGGCGGGTATGGCTACACCTTC
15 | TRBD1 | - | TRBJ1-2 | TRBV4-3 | CASSRGQGAQYGYTF | TGCGCCAGCAGCCGGGGACAGGGGGCTCAATATGGCTACACCTTC
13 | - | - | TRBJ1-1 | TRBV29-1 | CSVEWGLNTEAFF | TGCAGCGTTGAGTGGGGGTTGAACACTGAAGCTTTCTTT
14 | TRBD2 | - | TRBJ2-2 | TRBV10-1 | CASSTSGEHRGAVF | TGCGCCAGCAGCACTAGCGGGGAACACCGGGGAGCTGTTTTT
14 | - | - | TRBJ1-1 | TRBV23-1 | CASLLGWGNTEAFF | TGCGCCAGCCTACTAGGATGGGGGAACACTGAAGCTTTCTTT
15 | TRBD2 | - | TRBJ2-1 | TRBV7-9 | CASSFPGLAFDEQFF | TGTGCCAGCAGCTTCCCGGGACTAGCGTTCGATGAGCAGTTCTTC
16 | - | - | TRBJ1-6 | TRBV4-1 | CASSPWAGDSGSPLHF | TGCGCCAGCAGCCCCTGGGCAGGGGATTCAGGGTCACCCCTCCACTTT
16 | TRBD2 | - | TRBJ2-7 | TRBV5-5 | CASSQLAGGISYEQYF | TGTGCCAGCAGCCAGCTAGCGGGGGGGATATCCTACGAGCAGTACTTC
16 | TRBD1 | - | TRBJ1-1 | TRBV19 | CASSDETGKVAYEAFF | TGTGCCAGTAGCGATGAGACAGGGAAGGTTGCTTATGAAGCTTTCTTT
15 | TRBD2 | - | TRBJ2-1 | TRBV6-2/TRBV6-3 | CASSLYGTSNNEQFF | TGTGCCAGCAGCCTATATGGGACTAGCAACAATGAGCAGTTCTTC
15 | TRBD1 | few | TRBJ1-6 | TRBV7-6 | CASSLEQGSNSPLHF | TGTGCCAGCAGCTTAGAACAGGGGAGTAATTCACCCCTCCACTTT
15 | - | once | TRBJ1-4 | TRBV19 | CASSIGVTPNEKLFF | TGTGCCAGTAGTATAGGTGTAACTCCTAATGAAAAACTGTTTTTT
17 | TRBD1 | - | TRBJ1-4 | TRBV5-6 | CASSSSRDRGMGEKLFF | TGTGCCAGCAGCTCGTCCCGGGACAGGGGAATGGGTGAAAAACTGTTTTTT
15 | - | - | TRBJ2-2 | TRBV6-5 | CASSYSVGNTGELFF | TGTGCCAGCAGTTACTCGGTGGGGAACACCGGGGAGCTGTTTTTT
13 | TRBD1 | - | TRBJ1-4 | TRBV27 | CASSIQQGEELFF | TGTGCCAGCAGTATCCAACAGGGGGAGGAACTGTTTTTT
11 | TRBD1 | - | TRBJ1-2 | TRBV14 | CASSSTGGYTF | TGTGCCAGCAGCTCGACAGGGGGCTACACCTTC